The following is a T cell receptor (beta chain) sequence with its context. The antigen is not known. Time point indicated: sample taken at primary tumor resection. No cell sorting; template was whole RNA from tumor, lung tissue or PBMC. The sample originates from a study of spatial heterogeneity in lung cancer. General study results and limits: Relative to follow-up, resection was when ubiquitous expanded tumor TCRs appeared more in blood.

Unique molecular identifiers, one per molecule, were present on every TCR cDNA molecule. TCRdb independently ran MiXCR on the 5' RACE reads; one entry per CDR3 protein. The table shows around 75,000 distinct CDR3 sequences, with less than 15% occurring only once. The sample here was PBMCs, taken at surgery. This receptor was taken from a male donor with early-stage non-small cell lung cancer.

The CDR3 region is CASSTDRPAQPQHF. CDR3 bases: TGTGCCAGTAGTACCGACAGGCCTGCTCAGCCCCAGCATTTT. This chain links TRBV19 with TRBJ1-5; D may be TRBD1 (6 bases). CDR1 is LNHDA and CDR2 is SQIVND in the germline V gene (reference sequence). With 4 bases removed from V and 6 bases from J, the gap between germline ends came to 13 bases. This CDR3 is built from 14 residues.